Listed below are T cell receptor beta chains from one sample, sequenced in a study of shared clonotypes between healthy human individuals. Repertoires were generated with immunoSEQ multiplex PCR, while TCRdb's copy carries only in-frame clones and drops some. The sample consists of 1,500,000 or so clones, around 97% of them appearing once. The specimen sequenced was naive CD4+ T cells sorted from blood. These receptor sequences come from a man in his thirties or forties in good health. Each CDR3 is given without its conserved first and last residue.

v_call cdr3_aa
TRBV18 ASSRAPSRYEQY
TRBV7-9 ASSLAGGPSDTQY
TRBV7-9 ASSLSTRGQPQH
TRBV6-1 ASTPREGSGSFSF
TRBV7-9 ASSRWRSGANVLT
TRBV4-1 ASSNGNRVKNTEAF
TRBV5-1 ASSLEIEDTQY
TRBV6-4 ASSDGDGYT
TRBV2 ASSIDRLNTEAF
TRBV5-4 ASNDITNYGYT
TRBV15 ATSRERGSYEQY
TRBV29-1 SVEGNQETQY
TRBV28 ASSGTALQPQH
TRBV5-1 ASSLRAVGTGGREQY
TRBV5-4 ASSPDVGFGNQPQH
TRBV5-1 ASRFEPYEQY
TRBV30 AWKGDRGTEAF
TRBV20-1 SRAREETQY
TRBV7-3 ASSPPGTGDTGELF
TRBV4-3 ASSQEAGVQPQH
TRBV28 ASSSMSSYNEQF
TRBV10-3 AISESKSRPTMNTEAF
TRBV7-9 ASSRGQLGFWTEAF
TRBV5-1 ASSTGQVISEQY
TRBV7-2 ASSLRRTSATWYEQY
TRBV18 ASSPGSGKATSGSSYEQY
TRBV13 ASSLGGGGLDTQY
TRBV27 ASSHRGRVSGYT
TRBV2 ASIREVVGNEKLF
TRBV25-1 ASSESGKGPGELF
TRBV18 ASSLIDRVGTEAF
TRBV28 ASSFGTGGLGPQH
TRBV11-2 ASSWLFGTEFYEQY
TRBV5-1 ASSSSGQSYEQY
TRBV6-1 ASSGEFSGSFPGTDTQY
TRBV9 ASSVGSSGSTDTQY
TRBV6-5 ASSYSNRVANTEAF
TRBV19 ASSIEASQGTQY
TRBV4-1 ASSQDWAGTGYT
TRBV5-1 ASSVPPSYEQY
TRBV11-3 ASSPATGSGNEQF
TRBV21-1 ASSNLRGGNQPQH
TRBV18 ASSMAGASSYEQY
TRBV5-4 ASSLVGGAPHGYT
TRBV19 ASSRGSASGSFAEQY
TRBV7-2 ASSLAPYNEQF
TRBV11-2 ASSLVRTSTDTQY
TRBV28 ASSTGLVGNEQF
TRBV18 ASSPPRGNTEAF
TRBV7-9 ASSTMRGGLPGNTIY
TRBV5-1 ASSSSGRELSYNEQF
TRBV25-1 ASSPQGQRYNEQF
TRBV29-1 SVYNSGRSETQY
TRBV9 ASSVEGSSGNTIY
TRBV11-2 ASSSTSGRIETQY
TRBV11-2 ASSFRAMNTEAF
TRBV6-1 ASSARAGGMNTEAF
TRBV5-1 ASRQNNEQF
TRBV18 ASSPTRGQRASTDTQY